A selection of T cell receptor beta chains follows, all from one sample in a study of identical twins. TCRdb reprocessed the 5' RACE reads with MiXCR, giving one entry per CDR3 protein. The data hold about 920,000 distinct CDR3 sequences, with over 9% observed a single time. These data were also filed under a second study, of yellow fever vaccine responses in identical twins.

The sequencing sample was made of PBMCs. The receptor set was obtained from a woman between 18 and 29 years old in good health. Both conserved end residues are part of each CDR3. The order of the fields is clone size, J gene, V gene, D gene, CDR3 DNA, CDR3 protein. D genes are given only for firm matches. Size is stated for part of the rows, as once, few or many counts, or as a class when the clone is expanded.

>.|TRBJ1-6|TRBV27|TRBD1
TGTGCCAGCAGTTACCGGGACAGGGGGCTTTCCTATAATTCACCCCTCCACTTT
CASSYRDRGLSYNSPLHF
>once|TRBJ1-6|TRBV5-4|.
TGTGCCAGCAGCCCGGGCCTCGACTCCTATAATTCACCCCTCCACTTT
CASSPGLDSYNSPLHF
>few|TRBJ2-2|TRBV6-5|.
TGTGCCAGCAGGTCCGGTGGGGAGCTGTTTTTT
CASRSGGELFF
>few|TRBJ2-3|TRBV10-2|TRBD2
TGCGCCAGCAGTACCACTAGCGGGGGGGCCGAATGGTCAGATACGCAGTATTTT
CASSTTSGGAEWSDTQYF
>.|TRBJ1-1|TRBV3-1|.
TGTGCCAGCAGCCAAGAGGCTGGGACGGAAGCTTTCTTT
CASSQEAGTEAFF
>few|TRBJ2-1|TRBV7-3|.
TGTGCCAGCAGCTTAAACGGAGTAGACCCTTGGGGGGATGAGCAGTTCTTC
CASSLNGVDPWGDEQFF
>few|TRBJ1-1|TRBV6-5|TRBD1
TGTGCCAGCAGTTCCAGGGGGTGGTTGAGCACTGAAGCTTTCTTT
CASSSRGWLSTEAFF
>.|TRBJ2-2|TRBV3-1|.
TGTGCCAGCAGCCAAGATCACAGAAGTAGAACCGGGGAGCTGTTTTTT
CASSQDHRSRTGELFF
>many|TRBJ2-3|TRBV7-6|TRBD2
TGTGCCAGCAGCCGCGGTGGGGGGACTAGCGGGAGAAAGCAGTATTTT
CASSRGGGTSGRKQYF
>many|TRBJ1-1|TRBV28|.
TGTGCCAGCAGCACCCCGGACACCTACACTGAAGCTTTCTTT
CASSTPDTYTEAFF
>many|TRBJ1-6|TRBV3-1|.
TGTGCCAGCAGCCAAGATCCCAGAGCCTATAATTCACCCCTCCACTTT
CASSQDPRAYNSPLHF
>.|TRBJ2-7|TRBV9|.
TGTGCCAGCAGCGTAGAGGCAGAGGGGTACGAGCAGTACTTC
CASSVEAEGYEQYF
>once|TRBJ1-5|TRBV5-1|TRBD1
TGCGCCAGCAGCCCGGGAGGGACAGCTAGCAATCAGCCCCAGCATTTT
CASSPGGTASNQPQHF
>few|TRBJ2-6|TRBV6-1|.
TGTGCCAGCCACAGCCCCTCTGGGGCCAACGTCCTGACTTTC
CASHSPSGANVLTF
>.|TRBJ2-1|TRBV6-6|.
TGTGCCAGCAATGTGCTAGCTGGCAATGAGCAGTTCTTC
CASNVLAGNEQFF
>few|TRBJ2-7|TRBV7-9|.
TGTGCCAGCAGCTTATCAGCGAATCCCTACGAGCAGTACTTC
CASSLSANPYEQYF
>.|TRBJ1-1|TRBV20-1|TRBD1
TGCAGTGCAATCGGACAGGGTAGCACTGAAGCTTTCTTT
CSAIGQGSTEAFF
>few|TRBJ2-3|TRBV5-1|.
TGCGCCAGCAGCGTTAGCGGAAACACAGATACGCAGTATTTT
CASSVSGNTDTQYF
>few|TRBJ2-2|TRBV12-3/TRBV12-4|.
TGTGCCAGCAGTATTTTACTCCAGAACACCGGGGAGCTGTTTTTT
CASSILLQNTGELFF
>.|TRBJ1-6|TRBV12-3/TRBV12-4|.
TGTGCCAGCAGTTTGGGACGGACTGTAAGTTCACCCCTCCACTTT
CASSLGRTVSSPLHF
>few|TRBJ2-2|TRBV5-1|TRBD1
TGCGCCAGCAGCTTGGGGAGGACAGGGATAAACACCGGGGAGCTGTTTTTT
CASSLGRTGINTGELFF
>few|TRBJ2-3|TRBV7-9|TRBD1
TGTGCCAGCAGCCCCCATGGCCGGATAGGGGGCAGAGATACGCAGTATTTT
CASSPHGRIGGRDTQYF
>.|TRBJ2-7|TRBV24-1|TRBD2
TGTGCCACGTCGGGATCAACTAGCGGGGGATGGCACGAGCAGTACTTC
CATSGSTSGGWHEQYF
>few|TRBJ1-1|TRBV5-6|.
TGTGCCAGCAGCTTGGCGGTGGGGACTCTGGGCACTGAAGCTTTCTTT
CASSLAVGTLGTEAFF
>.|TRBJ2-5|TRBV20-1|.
TGCAGTGCTAGAGGGGATCGGGACGTACAAGAGACCCAGTACTTC
CSARGDRDVQETQYF
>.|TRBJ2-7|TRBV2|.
TGTGCCAGCAGTGACGGTCACTACGAGCAGTACTTC
CASSDGHYEQYF
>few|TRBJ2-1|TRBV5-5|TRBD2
TGTGCCAGCAGCTGGGGACTAGCGGCTGCCAACAATGAGCAGTTCTTC
CASSWGLAAANNEQFF
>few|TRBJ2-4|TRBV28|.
TGTGCCACCGGCACTACCAAAAACATTCAGTACTTC
CATGTTKNIQYF
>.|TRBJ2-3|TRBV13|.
TGTGCCAGCAGCACCTCAAGGGAAAGCACAGATACGCAGTATTTT
CASSTSRESTDTQYF
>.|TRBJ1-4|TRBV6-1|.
TGTGCCAGCAGTGAAGAGGGCTGGTTTAGAGAAAAACTGTTTTTT
CASSEEGWFREKLFF
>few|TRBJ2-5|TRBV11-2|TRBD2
TGTGCCAGCAGCTTAACTAGCGGGGGCGACCCCCAAGAGACCCAGTACTTC
CASSLTSGGDPQETQYF
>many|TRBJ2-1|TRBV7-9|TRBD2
TGTGCCAGCAGCAGTGGACTAGCGACCTACAATGAGCAGTTCTTC
CASSSGLATYNEQFF
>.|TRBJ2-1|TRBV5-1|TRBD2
TGCGCCAGCAGCTTGGGTCCAGCGGGAAACGGCTACAATGAGCAGTTCTTC
CASSLGPAGNGYNEQFF
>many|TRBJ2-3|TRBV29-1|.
TGCACCAGTGGGCCTACCATAGATACGCAGTATTTT
CTSGPTIDTQYF
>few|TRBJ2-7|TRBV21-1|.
TGTGCCAGCAGCAAAGAGGGGGGCAGAAGCTCCTACGAGCAGTACTTC
CASSKEGGRSSYEQYF
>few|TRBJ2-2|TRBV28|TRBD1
TGTGCCGGACAAACCGGGACAGGGACGGCTGGGGAGCTGTTTTTT
CAGQTGTGTAGELFF
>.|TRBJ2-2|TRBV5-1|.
TGCGCCAGCAGCTTTGGGAGCGTCCAGGATTCCGGGGAGCTGTTTTTT
CASSFGSVQDSGELFF
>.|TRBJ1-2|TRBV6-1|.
TGTGCCAGCGGGACAATTAACTATGGCTACACCTTC
CASGTINYGYTF
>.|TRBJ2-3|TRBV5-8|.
TGTGCCAGCAGCCAGCGGACTATCGCAGATACGCAGTATTTT
CASSQRTIADTQYF
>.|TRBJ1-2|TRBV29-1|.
TGCAGCGTTGAAGATGGGGGGGCCTATGGCTACACCTTC
CSVEDGGAYGYTF
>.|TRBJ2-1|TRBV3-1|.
TGTGCCAGCAGCCTCCAAGCCGAAACTGGGGATGAGCAGTTCTTC
CASSLQAETGDEQFF
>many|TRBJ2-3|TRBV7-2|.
TGTGCCAGCAGCTTAACAGTTGGCACAGATACGCAGTATTTT
CASSLTVGTDTQYF
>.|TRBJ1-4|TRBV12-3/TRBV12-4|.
TGTGCCAGCAGCCGACGGTACAGTCAACTGTTTTTT
CASSRRYSQLFF
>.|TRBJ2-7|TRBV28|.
TGTGCCAGCAGTTTCAGGGGTCTCTTCCCCTACGAGCAGTACTTC
CASSFRGLFPYEQYF
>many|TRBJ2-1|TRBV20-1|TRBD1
TGCAGTGCTAGGTCCCCCCGGGACAGGGGCTACAATGAGCAGTTCTTC
CSARSPRDRGYNEQFF
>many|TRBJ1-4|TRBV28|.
TGTGCCAGCAGTTTAACTAATGAAAAACTGTTTTTT
CASSLTNEKLFF
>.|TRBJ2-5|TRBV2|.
TGTGCCAGCAGACAAGGGGAGACCCAGTACTTC
CASRQGETQYF
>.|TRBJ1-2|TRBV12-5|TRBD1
TGTGCTAGTGGTTTCCTACCGGGACAGGTAATGGGTGGCTACACCTTC
CASGFLPGQVMGGYTF